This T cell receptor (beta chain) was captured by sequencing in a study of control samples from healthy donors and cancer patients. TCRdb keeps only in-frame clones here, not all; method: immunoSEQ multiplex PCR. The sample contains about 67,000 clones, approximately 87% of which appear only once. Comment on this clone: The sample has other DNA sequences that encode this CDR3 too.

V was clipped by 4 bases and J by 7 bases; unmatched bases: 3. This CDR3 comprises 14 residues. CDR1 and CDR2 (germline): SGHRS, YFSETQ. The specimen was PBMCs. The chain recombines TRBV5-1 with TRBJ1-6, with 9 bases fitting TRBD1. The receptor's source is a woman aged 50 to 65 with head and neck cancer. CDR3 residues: CASSVGQGNSPLHF. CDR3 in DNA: TGCGCCAGCAGCGTAGGACAGGGGAATTCACCCCTCCACTTT.